This passage covers 23 T cell receptor beta chains from one sample sequenced in a study of chemoradiotherapy in HPV16-positive cancers (dated by TCRdb to the early 2020s). Libraries came from the immunoSEQ multiplex PCR assay. The clones in this table, taken by TCRdb from immuneACCESS, are in-frame only. Not every clone is retained; where verified, under half of the shortfall comes from an unresolved V gene, and the cause of the rest is unknown. This sample is represented by about 24,000 clones; approximately 93% of them were singletons. 2.7% of the sample is in the top ten clones. This material was obtained from a patient who underwent chemoradiotherapy. The receptors shown here come from a human donor with HPV-associated anogenital cancer.

The CDR3 spells CSVEGPSNEQFF. The CDR3 region has the DNA TGCAGCGTCGAGGGACCGTCAAATGAGCAGTTCTTC. This chain uses TRBV29-1 with TRBJ2-1; D tentatively reads TRBD1 or TRBD2 (5 bases each). Trimming removed 6 bases from V and 7 bases from J, with 13 bases in between. The V gene's germline CDR1 is SQVTM and CDR2 ANQGSEA. CDR3 length equals 12 residues.

For the CDR3, the DNA is TGCAGCGTCGGAACAGGGAAGACTGAAGCTTTCTTT. This translates into CSVGTGKTEAFF. The chain combines TRBV29-1 with TRBJ1-1; D possibly corresponds to TRBD1 (6 bases). Trimming removed 6 bases from V and 5 bases from J, with 13 bases in between. From germline, CDR1 is SQVTM and CDR2 ANQGSEA. The CDR3 covers 12 residues.

The chain carries TRBV27 and TRBJ2-4; the D is unclear. Between the trimmed V and J ends, which lost 5 bases and 3 bases, there was a span of 20 bases. CDR1 MNHEY and CDR2 SMNVEV come from the germline V gene (reference sequence). The CDR3 covers 17 residues. The CDR3 spells CASSLYYPPRGKNIQYF. In nucleotides, the CDR3 is TGTGCCAGCAGTCTATATTACCCTCCGCGTGGCAAAAACATTCAGTACTTC.

This rearrangement joins TRBV29-1 to TRBJ2-7; D perhaps matches TRBD2 (6 bases). The CDR3 loop spans 13 amino acids. V lost 0 bases and J 6 bases, leaving 12 bases between the germline ends. CDR1 SQVTM and CDR2 ANQGSEA come from the germline V gene. CDR3 sequence: CSVEDGAGSEQYF. CDR3 in DNA: TGCAGCGTTGAAGATGGCGCGGGGTCCGAGCAGTACTTC.

V gene TRBV27 combines with J gene TRBJ1-1; TRBD1 aligns across 7 bases. This CDR3 is built from 16 residues. Trimming took 7 bases from V and 0 from J; bases not matched to a gene: 11. In germline, CDR1 is MNHEY, CDR2 SMNVEV (reference sequence). CDR3 sequence (DNA): TGTGCCAGCACCTACAGGGGACAGATCATGAACACTGAAGCTTTCTTT. Its translation: CASTYRGQIMNTEAFF.

The gene calls are TRBV5-1 and TRBJ2-2; TRBD1 or TRBD2 may be the D gene (5 bases each). The CDR3 totals 15 residues. CDR1 and CDR2 (germline): SGHRS, YFSETQ. V lost 0 bases, J lost 6 bases, and 12 bases lay in between. Here the CDR3 DNA reads TGCGCCAGCAGCTTGGGGGGGAGTGGCGCCGGGGAGCTGTTTTTT. As protein: CASSLGGSGAGELFF.

This sequence joins TRBV5-4 and TRBJ2-5, with 12 bases matching TRBD2. V shed 0 bases, J shed 2 bases, and the junction held 2 bases outside the gene matches. The CDR3 is 16 residues long. The germline CDR1 and CDR2 sequences are SGHNT and YYREEE (reference sequence). The CDR3 coding sequence is TGTGCCAGCAGCTTGGCCCTAGCGGGAGGGCAAGAGACCCAGTACTTC. It is translated as CASSLALAGGQETQYF.

V usage is TRBV5-1 and J usage is TRBJ2-7; possibly TRBD1 for D (6 bases). Germline V gene sequence: CDR1 SGHRS, CDR2 YFSETQ. V lost 4 bases to trimming and J lost 0 bases, with 17 bases between them. The length of the CDR3 is 16 residues. CDR3 protein: CASSPQSATGSYEQYF. DNA for the CDR3: TGCGCCAGCAGCCCGCAATCCGCGACAGGCTCCTACGAGCAGTACTTC. Full variable domain (outside the CDR3, taken from reference TRBV5-1 and TRBJ2-7): KAGVTQTPRYLIKTRGQQVTLSCSPISGHRSVSWYQQTPGQGLQFLFEYFSETQRNKGNFPGRFSGRQFSNSRSEMNVSTLELGDSALYLCASSPQSATGSYEQYFGPGTRLTVT.

The rearrangement joins TRBV6-1 to TRBJ1-2, with unresolved D. There are 15 residues in the CDR3. Germline V gene sequence: CDR1 MNHNS, CDR2 SASEGT. Trimming left V 4 bases short and J 5 bases short, with 17 bases between. The CDR3 reads CASSVPGLTSYGYTF. In nucleotides, the CDR3 is TGTGCCAGCAGTGTCCCCGGATTGACTAGTTATGGCTACACCTTC.

The chain has TRBV2 and TRBJ2-5, with a possible D match to TRBD2 (5 bases). This CDR3 is built from 13 residues. CDR1 is SNHLY, CDR2 FYNNEI, per germline. V gave up 7 bases and J gave up 2 bases, with 11 bases separating them. The CDR3, as DNA: TGTGCCAGCATAAGGGAGACACAAGAGACCCAGTACTTC. Its protein is CASIRETQETQYF.

The J gene is TRBJ1-1, the V gene TRBV7-6; D ambiguous. CDR3 length: 13 residues. The V end lost 5 bases, the J end lost 4 bases, and 11 bases lay between the germline ends. CDR1 SGHVS and CDR2 FNYEAQ come from the germline V gene. The CDR3 bases are TGTGCCAGCAGCCCGAATCAAGGCACTGAAGCTTTCTTT. Protein sequence: CASSPNQGTEAFF.

The chain joins TRBV7-2 to TRBJ1-2; the D is unclear. V dropped 0 bases and J dropped 3 bases, with 8 bases sitting between them. CDR1 SGHTA and CDR2 FQGNSA come from the germline V gene. The CDR3 loop spans 14 amino acids. CDR3 residues: CASSLALVDYGYTF. CDR3 in DNA: TGTGCCAGCAGCTTAGCGCTGGTGGACTATGGCTACACCTTC.

J is TRBJ2-7 and V is TRBV6-1; weak D call: TRBD1 (5 bases). V was clipped by 3 bases and J by 7 bases, with 16 bases between them. The germline V gene encodes CDR1 MNHNS and CDR2 SASEGT. There are 14 residues in the CDR3. CDR3 sequence reads: CASSDRDTGREQYF. In DNA form, the CDR3 reads TGTGCCAGCAGTGACCGCGACACAGGCCGAGAGCAGTACTTC.

This clone came up once. J is TRBJ1-1 and V is TRBV19; tentative D call: TRBD1 (5 bases). This CDR3 region has 15 residues. The germline V gene encodes CDR1 LNHDA and CDR2 SQIVND (reference sequence). V was trimmed by 7 bases and J by 0 bases, leaving 15 bases between them. The CDR3 is CASNMGAGLNTEAFF. DNA of the CDR3: TGTGCCAGTAATATGGGTGCAGGGTTGAACACTGAAGCTTTCTTT.

J is TRBJ2-7 and V is TRBV27; 11 nucleotides agree with TRBD1. Germline values: CDR1 MNHEY, CDR2 SMNVEV (reference sequence). Germline trimming cut 6 bases from V and 4 bases from J; bases unmatched to any gene: 5. CDR3 length: 14 amino acids. CDR3 protein: CASRRTGGGYEQYF. The DNA for the CDR3 is TGTGCCAGCAGACGGACAGGGGGCGGGTACGAGCAGTACTTC.

The chain has TRBV7-2 and TRBJ1-1; maybe TRBD1 (5 bases). The CDR3 extends over 15 amino acids. Trimming left V 3 bases short and J 4 bases short, with 15 bases between. CDR1 and CDR2 (germline): SGHTA, FQGNSA. The CDR3 region is CASSFSGLVGTEAFF. For the CDR3, the DNA is TGTGCCAGCAGCTTTTCGGGGCTCGTGGGCACTGAAGCTTTCTTT.

This sequence joins TRBV7-9 and TRBJ2-3, with TRBD1 matching 7 bases. V lost 1 base and J lost 5; bases outside the gene matches: 6. The CDR3 runs to 15 residues. The germline gives CDR1 SEHNR, CDR2 FQNEAQ (reference sequence). For the CDR3, the DNA is TGTGCCAGCAGCTTAGGAGGGGGCGAAGGAGATACGCAGTATTTT. This translates into CASSLGGGEGDTQYF.

The chain employs TRBV6-1 and TRBJ1-4; 9 bases agree with TRBD1. J lost 7 bases, V lost 9 bases, and 9 bases had no gene match. Germline CDR1 and CDR2: MNHNS and SASEGT. The CDR3 spans 14 residues. CDR3 DNA sequence: TGTGCCAGTAACCTCCGGGACAGGGTTGAAAAACTGTTTTTT. As protein: CASNLRDRVEKLFF.

In its sample, this clone was seen once. The chain joins TRBV9 to TRBJ1-6; 7 bases are shared with TRBD1. Germline V CDR1 and CDR2: SGDLS, YYNGEE. The J segment lost 4 bases and the V segment lost 4 bases, leaving 8 bases of the junction unmatched. The CDR3 covers 16 residues. CDR3 in DNA: TGTGCCAGCAGCTCCTCAGGACAGGCGTATAATTCACCCCTCCACTTT. It specifies CASSSSGQAYNSPLHF.

This clone has a single count. The CDR3 DNA is TGTGCCAGCTCACCAGCAGGGTCGAAGGGCTCCTACGAGCAGTACTTC. Translating it yields CASSPAGSKGSYEQYF. The chain employs TRBV18 and TRBJ2-7; a possible D gene is TRBD1 (5 bases). Between the trimmed V and J ends, which lost 2 bases and 0 bases, there was a span of 14 bases. CDR3 size: 16 residues. Germline CDR1 and CDR2: KGHSH and LQKENI.

V and J are TRBV19 and TRBJ1-1, with D possibly being TRBD1 (6 bases). Germline V gene data show CDR1 as LNHDA and CDR2 as SQIVND (reference sequence). This CDR3 is 16 amino acids long. V was shortened by 5 bases and J by 0 bases, with 16 bases between the two germline ends. In DNA form, the CDR3 reads TGTGCCAGTAGTCGGGGGCAGCCCTGGGTGAACACTGAAGCTTTCTTT. This encodes CASSRGQPWVNTEAFF.

The chain employs TRBV5-1 and TRBJ2-2, with 9 positions matching TRBD2. Germline V lookup: CDR1 SGHRS, CDR2 YFSETQ. V lost 4 bases and J lost 2; bases outside the gene matches: 6. CDR3 length: 16 amino acids. The CDR3 region has the DNA TGCGCCAGCAGCGCTCTAGCGGGATCTAACACCGGGGAGCTGTTTTTT. This sequence encodes CASSALAGSNTGELFF.

The V call is TRBV5-8, the J call TRBJ2-6; tentative D call: TRBD2 (6 bases). With 6 bases removed from V and 0 bases from J, the gap between germline ends came to 16 bases. Looked up from germline, CDR1 is SGHTS and CDR2 is YDEGEE. The CDR3 loop spans 17 amino acids. This CDR3 reads CASTYAGGNSGANVLTF. The CDR3 DNA follows: TGTGCCAGCACCTATGCCGGAGGGAACTCTGGGGCCAACGTCCTGACTTTC.